These 25 T cell receptor beta chains originate from one sample sequenced in a study of CD8+ T cells in alopecia areata. Treatment: oral pan-JAK inhibitor, 5-10 mg twice daily. Extracted RNA was reverse transcribed into cDNA, the sequencing template. Some clones are missing from TCRdb's copy, which holds only in-frame ones; the method was immunoSEQ multiplex PCR. The sample lists 150,000 or so clones; roughly 60% were seen once. This sample comprised CD4+ T cells sorted from blood, obtained at week 56, from a patient treated with tofacitinib. All receptors derive from a human donor with alopecia areata.

This clone was detected only a few times. The chain has TRBV5-1 and TRBJ2-4; D is unclear. The germline V gene encodes CDR1 SGHRS and CDR2 YFSETQ. The CDR3 consists of 16 residues. V was shortened by 0 bases and J by 0 bases, with 10 bases between the two germline ends. DNA for the CDR3: TGCGCCAGCAGCTTGGATGGTCTTGTAGCCAAAAACATTCAGTACTTC. It yields the protein CASSLDGLVAKNIQYF.

This chain connects TRBV2 to TRBJ2-5; D possibly corresponds to TRBD1 (5 bases). Germline CDR1 reads SNHLY; CDR2 reads FYNNEI. The CDR3 is 11 amino acids. Trimming took 6 bases from V and 5 from J, leaving 7 bases between them. The CDR3 coding sequence is TGTGCCAGCAGAGGGGTGGAGACCCAGTACTTC. This sequence encodes CASRGVETQYF. Full variable domain (remainder filled in from reference TRBV2 and TRBJ2-5): EPEVTQTPSHQVTQMGQEVILRCVPISNHLYFYWYRQILGQKVEFLVSFYNNEISEKSEIFDDQFSVERPDGSNFTLKIRSTKLEDSAMYFCASRGVETQYFGPGTRLLVL.

V is TRBV9 and J is TRBJ2-3; D remains unclear. From germline, CDR1 is SGDLS and CDR2 YYNGEE. V dropped 0 bases and J dropped 1 base, with 12 bases sitting between them. This CDR3 is built from 16 residues. CDR3 in DNA: TGTGCCAGCAGCGTAGGGGTGTGGGCTGGCACAGATACGCAGTATTTT. Protein: CASSVGVWAGTDTQYF. Together with reference TRBV9 and TRBJ2-3, the CDR3 gives the full variable domain: DSGVTQTPKHLITATGQRVTLRCSPRSGDLSVYWYQQSLDQGLQFLIQYYNGEERAKGNILERFSAQQFPDLHSELNLSSLELGDSALYFCASSVGVWAGTDTQYFGPGTRLTVL.

This clone was picked up a small number of times. This chain connects TRBV7-8 to TRBJ2-5; D remains ambiguous. V shed 0 bases and J shed 5 bases, with 7 bases lying between them. The CDR3 extends over 13 amino acids. Per the germline V gene, CDR1 is SGHVS and CDR2 is FQNEAQ. CDR3 DNA sequence: TGTGCCAGCAGCTTAGCGGTGAAGGAGACCCAGTACTTC. Its translation: CASSLAVKETQYF. Based on the CDR3 plus reference TRBV7-8 and TRBJ2-5, the full variable domain is GAGVSQSPRYKVAKRGQDVALRCDPISGHVSLFWYQQALGQGPEFLTYFQNEAQLDKSGLPSDRFFAERPEGSVSTLKIQRTQQEDSAVYLCASSLAVKETQYFGPGTRLLVL.

This clone was detected only once. The V gene is TRBV25-1, the J gene TRBJ1-6; D is uncertain. V lost 1 base and J lost 7, with 14 bases in between. The CDR3 runs to 16 residues. Germline CDR1 is MGHDK and CDR2 is SYGVNS. CDR3 in amino acids: CASSESGRMNNSPLHF. In nucleotides, the CDR3 is TGTGCCAGCAGTGAATCCGGCAGGATGAACAATTCACCCCTCCACTTT. Using reference TRBV25-1 and TRBJ1-6 for the parts outside the CDR3, the full variable domain is EADIYQTPRYLVIGTGKKITLECSQTMGHDKMYWYQQDPGMELHLIHYSYGVNSTEKGDLSSESTVSRIRTEHFPLTLESARPSHTSQYLCASSESGRMNNSPLHFGNGTRLTVT.

The V and J genes are TRBV6-1 and TRBJ2-3; D is unresolved. The CDR3 runs 12 residues. CDR1 and CDR2 (germline): MNHNS, SASEGT. The V gene lost 7 bases and the J gene lost 2 bases, with 7 bases spanning the gap. The CDR3 coding sequence is TGTGCCAGCACGGGCTCCACAGATACGCAGTATTTT. It yields the protein CASTGSTDTQYF.

V is TRBV6-5 and J is TRBJ2-4; D tentatively reads TRBD1 or TRBD2 (7 bases each). Germline CDR1 is MNHEY and CDR2 is SVGAGI. The CDR3 totals 15 residues. The V and J ends lost 5 bases and 7 bases respectively, with 18 bases between them. CDR3 sequence: CASSATQGEGNIQYF. CDR3 nucleotides: TGTGCCAGCAGTGCCACTCAGGGGGAGGGCAACATTCAGTACTTC.

The J gene is TRBJ2-2, the V gene TRBV6-5, with TRBD1 matching over 7 bases. With V trimmed by 6 bases and J by 1 base, 5 bases remained unmatched. Looked up from germline, CDR1 is MNHEY and CDR2 is SVGAGI. CDR3 length equals 15 residues. The CDR3 DNA follows: TGTGCCAGCAGCCCCCGGGACAGGAACACCGGGGAGCTGTTTTTT. Amino acid sequence: CASSPRDRNTGELFF.

This clone was seen more than once but under ten times. This rearrangement joins TRBV28 to TRBJ1-3; D unclear. V gave up 6 bases and J gave up 0 bases, with 15 bases separating them. CDR1 is MDHEN, CDR2 SYDVKM, per germline. The CDR3 contains 16 residues. CDR3 coding DNA: TGTGCCAGCAGCCGCGACACGCAGCTCTCTGGAAACACCATATATTTT. This sequence encodes CASSRDTQLSGNTIYF. Full variable domain (outside the CDR3, taken from reference TRBV28 and TRBJ1-3): DVKVTQSSRYLVKRTGEKVFLECVQDMDHENMFWYRQDPGLGLRLIYFSYDVKMKEKGDIPEGYSVSREKKERFSLILESASTNQTSMYLCASSRDTQLSGNTIYFGEGSWLTVV.

The chain employs TRBV30 and TRBJ1-6; 8 bases line up with TRBD1. Trimming removed 5 bases from V and 5 bases from J; junction bases left unmatched: 5. The CDR3 has 14 amino acids. Germline V lookup: CDR1 GTSNPN, CDR2 SVGIG (reference sequence). CDR3 DNA sequence: TGTGCCTGGGCCGGGACAGGTGATAATTCACCCCTCCACTTT. This codes for CAWAGTGDNSPLHF.

This chain uses TRBV9 with TRBJ1-6, with D perhaps TRBD1 (5 bases). V lost 3 bases and J lost 6, with 13 bases in between. The CDR3 spans 15 residues. Germline V gives CDR1 SGDLS, CDR2 YYNGEE. The CDR3 nucleotides are TGTGCCAGCAGCGGCCGGGGCCAGACTAATTCACCCCTCCACTTT. It specifies CASSGRGQTNSPLHF.

For this clone: The sample holds other DNA sequences that translate to the same CDR3. The rearrangement joins TRBV7-9 to TRBJ1-3; D is possibly TRBD1 (5 bases). The V end was cut by 2 bases, the J end by 2 bases, with 7 bases between. From germline, CDR1 is SEHNR and CDR2 FQNEAQ (reference sequence). The CDR3 has 14 amino acids. The CDR3 is CASSLKGPGNTIYF. DNA of the CDR3: TGTGCCAGCAGCTTAAAGGGACCTGGAAACACCATATATTTT.

The gene calls are TRBV4-2 and TRBJ2-7; TRBD1 matches at 7 bases. The CDR3 length is 15 residues. The V segment lost 5 bases and the J segment 7 bases; nucleotides outside the gene matches: 14. Germline loops: CDR1 LGHNA, CDR2 YNFKEQ. Here the CDR3 DNA reads TGTGCCAGCAGCTACGCCGGACAGGATGCCAGGGAGCAGTACTTC. Translating gives CASSYAGQDAREQYF.

The chain's CDR3 is CASTEGPGAYEQYF. The CDR3 bases are TGTGCCAGCACCGAAGGACCTGGCGCCTACGAGCAGTACTTC. V gene TRBV6-5 combines with J gene TRBJ2-7; D is ambiguous. This CDR3 spans 14 amino acids. Germline CDR1 is MNHEY and CDR2 is SVGAGI. V shed 7 bases and J shed 2 bases, with 15 bases lying between them.

V is TRBV28 and J is TRBJ2-7; D might be TRBD1 (5 bases). The CDR3 contains 16 residues. Germline V gene lookup returns CDR1 MDHEN and CDR2 SYDVKM. V was clipped by 4 bases and J by 0 bases, with 16 bases between them. CDR3 in DNA: TGTGCCAGCAGTTCAAGGGTCCACAGGAGCTCCTACGAGCAGTACTTC. It translates to CASSSRVHRSSYEQYF.

The V gene is TRBV19, the J gene TRBJ2-5; TRBD1 aligns across 9 bases. V was clipped by 0 bases and J by 2 bases; unmatched bases: 10. Germline V gene lookup returns CDR1 LNHDA and CDR2 SQIVND (reference sequence). The CDR3 extends over 18 amino acids. CDR3 region: CASSIDVSTGGPQETQYF. The CDR3 nucleotides read TGTGCCAGTAGTATAGATGTGTCGACAGGGGGACCTCAAGAGACCCAGTACTTC.

This chain connects TRBV30 to TRBJ1-2, with TRBD1 identical over 7 bases. Germline V gene data show CDR1 as GTSNPN and CDR2 as SVGIG (reference sequence). Trimming at V came to 2 bases and at J to 4 bases, leaving 10 bases not matched to a gene. The CDR3 has 15 amino acids. The CDR3 loop is CAWSKRDSFVYGYTF. CDR3 bases: TGTGCCTGGAGTAAGAGGGACAGCTTCGTCTATGGCTACACCTTC.

The chain recombines TRBV11-1 with TRBJ2-5; D is uncertain. This CDR3 is built from 12 residues. V gave up 3 bases and J gave up 4 bases, with 6 bases separating them. Germline V gene sequence: CDR1 SGHAT, CDR2 FQDESV (reference sequence). The CDR3 bases are TGTGCCAGCAGCTTCATAGGAGAGACCCAGTACTTC. Its translation: CASSFIGETQYF.

This clone has just one count. This chain uses TRBV5-1 with TRBJ2-7; D is perhaps TRBD1 or TRBD2 (5 bases each). The CDR3 has 16 amino acids. The V gene lost 1 base and the J gene lost 1 base, with 15 bases spanning the gap. The germline gives CDR1 SGHRS, CDR2 YFSETQ. CDR3 bases: TGCGCCAGCAGCTTGAGGGTTCGAGAGGGGTCCTACGAGCAGTACTTC. Its translation: CASSLRVREGSYEQYF. The entire variable domain, with the rest obtained from reference TRBV5-1 and TRBJ2-7, is as follows: KAGVTQTPRYLIKTRGQQVTLSCSPISGHRSVSWYQQTPGQGLQFLFEYFSETQRNKGNFPGRFSGRQFSNSRSEMNVSTLELGDSALYLCASSLRVREGSYEQYFGPGTRLTVT.

V gene TRBV25-1 combines with J gene TRBJ2-3, with a weak D call TRBD1 (5 bases). The germline CDR1 and CDR2 sequences are MGHDK and SYGVNS. The V and J ends lost 7 bases and 4 bases respectively, with 15 bases between them. The CDR3 sequence is 14 residues long. Here the CDR3 reads CASKGLRAADTQYF. The CDR3 DNA follows: TGTGCCAGCAAAGGTCTCAGGGCGGCAGATACGCAGTATTTT.

The chain has TRBV30 and TRBJ2-3; D call uncertain. CDR3 length: 12 amino acids. CDR1 and CDR2 from the germline V gene are GTSNPN and SVGIG (reference sequence). The V and J ends lost 0 bases and 6 bases respectively, with 7 bases between them. As DNA, the CDR3 is TGTGCCTGGAGTGTAGGTGATGATACGCAGTATTTT. Translated: CAWSVGDDTQYF.

The chain couples TRBV30 to TRBJ1-5; a possible D gene is TRBD1 (5 bases). With 4 bases removed from V and 3 bases from J, the gap between germline ends came to 13 bases. CDR1 is GTSNPN and CDR2 is SVGIG in the germline V gene (reference sequence). The CDR3 runs 14 residues. The CDR3 DNA follows: TGTGCCTGGAACAACGCAGGGCTCAATCAGCCCCAGCATTTT. Amino acid sequence: CAWNNAGLNQPQHF. Drawing the rest from reference TRBV30 and TRBJ1-5, the complete variable domain is SQTIHQWPATLVQPVGSPLSLECTVEGTSNPNLYWYRQAAGRGLQLLFYSVGIGQISSEVPQNLSASRPQDRQFILSSKKLLLSDSGFYLCAWNNAGLNQPQHFGDGTRLSIL.

Many counts were recorded for this clone. The gene calls are TRBV10-3 and TRBJ2-3; D unclear. There are 13 residues in the CDR3. Germline CDR1 ENHRY, CDR2 SYGVKD. Trimming cost V 2 bases and J 6 bases, with 9 bases left between them. The CDR3 reads CAISERLADTQYF. For the CDR3, the DNA is TGTGCCATCAGTGAGCGGCTCGCGGATACGCAGTATTTT.

V gene TRBV7-8 combines with J gene TRBJ2-1; 11 positions agree with TRBD2. CDR1 and CDR2 (germline): SGHVS, FQNEAQ. This CDR3 has 12 amino acids. Losses at the gene ends were 5 bases for V and 10 bases for J; bases not matched to a gene: 1. CDR3 coding DNA: TGTGCCAGCAGCCGGACTAGCGGGGAGCAGTTCTTC. Translation: CASSRTSGEQFF.

The J gene is TRBJ2-7, the V gene TRBV30; D unclear. Germline values: CDR1 GTSNPN, CDR2 SVGIG (reference sequence). Trimming cost V 1 base and J 12 bases, with 13 bases left between them. The CDR3 spans 11 residues. The CDR3 sequence: CAWSGPGLWYF. The CDR3 nucleotides are TGTGCCTGGAGTGGTCCCGGCCTGTGGTACTTC.